The 3 T cell receptor beta chains presented below share a single source sample, sequenced in a study of graft-versus-host responses after intestinal transplantation. The protocol was immunoSEQ multiplex PCR, while the TCRdb copy is restricted to in-frame clones and leaves out a portion. The table shows over 85,000 clones, with just under 95% occurring only once. These receptors have no known antigen. Specimen: unstimulated CD8+ T cells sorted from spleen or lymph node cells, collected before intestinal transplant. These receptors came from a human donor who received an intestinal transplant.

The rearrangement links TRBV4-1 to TRBJ2-7; 9 nucleotides match TRBD2. The junction had 10 bases not matched to a gene; V was cut back by 3 bases and J by 7 bases. Germline V gives CDR1 MGHRA, CDR2 YSYEKL. CDR3 length equals 15 residues. The CDR3 DNA reads as TGCGCCAGCAGCCACTTGACTAGCGGATCCTCTGAGCAGTACTTC. Translated, it gives CASSHLTSGSSEQYF.

The chain links TRBV7-2 to TRBJ2-5, with unresolved D. Between the trimmed V and J ends, which lost 3 bases and 4 bases, there was a span of 9 bases. This CDR3 spans 13 amino acids. Germline V CDR1 and CDR2: SGHTA, FQGNSA. The CDR3 region has the DNA TGTGCCAGCAGCTTGTGGCGGTCAGAGACCCAGTACTTC. It encodes CASSLWRSETQYF.

This chain joins TRBV14 and TRBJ1-2, with TRBD1 matching 7 bases. V was clipped by 4 bases and J by 8 bases; unmatched bases: 7. In germline, CDR1 is SGHDN, CDR2 FVKESK. The CDR3 has 13 amino acids. The CDR3: CASSLHRGGGYTF. The CDR3 DNA reads TGTGCCAGCAGCCTGCACAGGGGAGGCGGCTACACCTTC.